The sequence of this TCR beta chain was determined in a study of T-cell reconstitution after alpha-beta-depleted transplantation in children. In this sample, this clonotype turned up many times. Its antigen is not identified. Study outcomes and limitations: Several hundred expanded graft clones reportedly gave rise to the alpha-beta T cells present about two months after transplant.

The CDR3 sequence is 14 residues long. Germline CDR1 SNHLY, CDR2 FYNNEI. Trimming cost V 7 bases and J 7 bases; bases outside gene matches: 7. During its preparation, the TCRbeta library received unique molecular identifiers. MiXCR was run by TCRdb on the PCR reads, yielding one entry per CDR3 protein. In the table there are 150,000 to 200,000 distinct CDR3 sequences, approximately 6.8% of which are singletons. J is TRBJ2-1 and V is TRBV2; TRBD2 aligns across 10 bases. The receptor was derived from a girl under three years old with combined immunodeficiency, due to receive a stem cell transplant. The source material was PBMCs, sampled before TCRalphabeta/CD19-depleted stem cell transplant. The CDR3 loop is CASILMTSGNEQFF. CDR3 DNA sequence: TGTGCCAGCATCTTAATGACTAGCGGGAATGAGCAGTTCTTC.